The 26 T cell receptor beta chains below were found in one sample sequenced in a study of OX40 agonist ivuxolimab in advanced cancers. The repertoire was sequenced with immunoSEQ multiplex PCR; TCRdb's copy has only in-frame clones and lacks some. The table records some 74,000 clones, roughly 94% of them present only once. The specimen comprised CD4+ or CD8+ T cells sorted from blood, sampled in a trial of the OX40 agonist ivuxolimab. These receptors all come from an adult with an advanced solid tumor such as melanoma, head and neck, liver or kidney cancer.

V usage is TRBV4-1 and J usage is TRBJ2-1; D remains ambiguous. The CDR3 is made up of 16 amino acids. The V end was cut by 4 bases, the J end by 0 bases, with 13 bases between. Per germline, CDR1 MGHRA and CDR2 YSYEKL. The CDR3 DNA sequence: TGCGCCAGCAGCCCAAAGCCGGAGAGCTCCTACAATGAGCAGTTCTTC. It codes for CASSPKPESSYNEQFF.

The genes are TRBV19 and TRBJ2-2; D possibly uses TRBD1 or TRBD2 (5 bases each). The CDR3 loop spans 13 amino acids. Trimming removed 6 bases at V and 7 bases at J, with 12 bases between. Germline V gene lookup returns CDR1 LNHDA and CDR2 SQIVND (reference sequence). The CDR3 nucleotides read TGTGCCAGTAGGGGACGAGGGGACGGGGAGCTGTTTTTT. Protein product: CASRGRGDGELFF.

The genes are TRBV7-3 and TRBJ2-1; no clear D. This CDR3 contains 14 residues. V was pared by 0 bases and J by 6 bases, with 9 bases between. The V gene's germline CDR1 is SGHTA and CDR2 FQGTGA. CDR3 nucleotides: TGTGCCAGCAGCTTAACGGGGTGGAGCAATGAGCAGTTCTTC. This translates into CASSLTGWSNEQFF.

This clone was detected once. The chain employs TRBV6-6 and TRBJ2-1; tentatively, D is TRBD1 (7 bases). This CDR3 is 16 amino acids long. V lost 10 bases and J 0 bases, leaving 19 bases between the germline ends. Germline V lookup: CDR1 MNHNY, CDR2 SVGAGI (reference sequence). Here the CDR3 reads CATSGGGRSSYNEQFF. The CDR3 DNA is TGTGCCACCTCCGGAGGGGGCAGGAGCTCCTACAATGAGCAGTTCTTC.

The rearrangement joins TRBV7-9 to TRBJ2-1, with 7 bases fitting TRBD2. Looked up from germline, CDR1 is SEHNR and CDR2 is FQNEAQ (reference sequence). This CDR3 has 13 amino acids. The V segment lost 4 bases and the J segment 10 bases; nucleotides outside the gene matches: 7. The CDR3 reads CASSSPGGREQFF. The CDR3 DNA reads TGTGCCAGCAGCTCCCCGGGAGGCAGGGAGCAGTTCTTC.

The chain combines TRBV5-1 with TRBJ2-1; D may be TRBD2 (6 bases). Germline CDR1 and CDR2: SGHRS and YFSETQ. The CDR3 has 12 residues. The germline V and J ends were trimmed by 8 bases and 5 bases, with 11 bases remaining between them. This CDR3 reads CASRDSNNEQFF. The CDR3, as DNA: TGCGCCAGTAGGGACTCAAACAATGAGCAGTTCTTC.

The V and J genes are TRBV9 and TRBJ1-2, with D hard to call. Germline CDR1 SGDLS, CDR2 YYNGEE. The length of the CDR3 is 15 residues. Trimming stripped 0 bases from V and 6 bases from J, with 15 bases between. Here the CDR3 reads CASSVEGWTSDGYTF. CDR3 in DNA: TGTGCCAGCAGCGTAGAAGGTTGGACTTCCGATGGCTACACCTTC. The full variable domain, in which reference TRBV9 and TRBJ1-2 provide the parts outside the CDR3, is DSGVTQTPKHLITATGQRVTLRCSPRSGDLSVYWYQQSLDQGLQFLIQYYNGEERAKGNILERFSAQQFPDLHSELNLSSLELGDSALYFCASSVEGWTSDGYTFGSGTRLTVV.

This clone has only one observation. V and J are TRBV27 and TRBJ2-7; 10 nucleotides match TRBD2. The CDR3 contains 17 residues. The V gene's germline CDR1 is MNHEY and CDR2 SMNVEV (reference sequence). Trimming removed 4 bases from V and 3 bases from J; junction bases left unmatched: 12. The CDR3 sequence: CASSSPEPSGGFYEQYF. The DNA for the CDR3 is TGTGCCAGCAGTTCCCCCGAGCCTAGCGGGGGATTCTACGAGCAGTACTTC.

The chain combines TRBV4-2 with TRBJ1-5; 9 bases match TRBD1. V lost 4 bases and J lost 0; bases outside the gene matches: 1. The CDR3 is made up of 15 amino acids. The germline V gene encodes CDR1 LGHNA and CDR2 YNFKEQ. The CDR3 DNA reads as TGTGCCAGCAGCCGGACAGGGGATAGCAATCAGCCCCAGCATTTT. Its protein product is CASSRTGDSNQPQHF.

This chain links TRBV7-6 with TRBJ1-4; D remains unclear. The CDR3 is 15 amino acids. V was trimmed by 1 base and J by 0 bases, leaving 6 bases between them. Looked up from germline, CDR1 is SGHVS and CDR2 is FNYEAQ. The CDR3 region has the DNA TGTGCCAGCAGCTTAGGTGCACCAACTAATGAAAAACTGTTTTTT. This gives the protein CASSLGAPTNEKLFF.

V usage is TRBV5-1 and J usage is TRBJ2-7; D unresolved. CDR1 is SGHRS, CDR2 YFSETQ, per germline. Between the trimmed V and J ends, which lost 5 bases and 3 bases, there was a span of 9 bases. The CDR3 totals 12 residues. DNA of the CDR3: TGCGCCAGCAGACCGGACGGCTACGAGCAGTACTTC. Translation: CASRPDGYEQYF.

The chain recombines TRBV19 with TRBJ1-1; 8 bases agree with TRBD1. Germline V gene data show CDR1 as LNHDA and CDR2 as SQIVND (reference sequence). This CDR3 contains 15 residues. J lost 1 base, V lost 5 bases, and 6 bases had no gene match. The CDR3 DNA sequence: TGTGCCAGTAGTTCAACTACAGGGGGGAACACTGAAGCTTTCTTT. The encoded protein is CASSSTTGGNTEAFF. The full variable domain, its missing parts supplied by reference TRBV19 and TRBJ1-1, is DGGITQSPKYLFRKEGQNVTLSCEQNLNHDAMYWYRQDPGQGLRLIYYSQIVNDFQKGDIAEGYSVSREKKESFPLTVTSAQKNPTAFYLCASSSTTGGNTEAFFGQGTRLTVV.

Only one count was recorded for this clone. This rearrangement joins TRBV4-2 to TRBJ1-2; D not resolved. The CDR3 has 15 amino acids. Germline CDR1 and CDR2: LGHNA and YNFKEQ. With 0 bases removed from V and 0 bases from J, the gap between germline ends came to 8 bases. CDR3 loop: CASSQDGVTNYGYTF. CDR3 nucleotide sequence: TGTGCCAGCAGCCAAGATGGGGTTACTAACTATGGCTACACCTTC.

The rearrangement uses TRBV4-3 and TRBJ2-7; a possible D gene is TRBD1 (5 bases). V was shortened by 0 bases and J by 2 bases, with 14 bases between the two germline ends. This CDR3 is built from 16 residues. CDR1 and CDR2 from the germline V gene are LGHNA and YSLEER. The CDR3 sequence: CASSQDLEGRAYEQYF. The CDR3, as DNA: TGCGCCAGCAGCCAAGATTTAGAAGGCAGGGCCTACGAGCAGTACTTC.

The genes are TRBV6-6 and TRBJ1-2, with D perhaps TRBD1 (5 bases). Germline V gene data show CDR1 as MNHNY and CDR2 as SVGAGI (reference sequence). The V end was cut by 7 bases, the J end by 6 bases, with 15 bases between. This CDR3 has 13 residues. Here the CDR3 reads CASTNGGKDGYTF. The CDR3 coding sequence is TGTGCCAGCACCAACGGGGGGAAGGATGGCTACACCTTC.

J is TRBJ2-7 and V is TRBV6-1, with TRBD2 matching over 7 bases. This CDR3 has 16 residues. Germline assignment: CDR1 MNHNS and CDR2 SASEGT. The trim removed 1 base at V and 6 bases at J, leaving 12 bases unmatched. Here the CDR3 DNA reads TGTGCCAGCAGTGAAGGCATAGAGGGAGGGCGTGGCGAGCAGTACTTC. Its translation: CASSEGIEGGRGEQYF.

This chain joins TRBV5-1 and TRBJ2-5, with 7 bases identical to TRBD2. This CDR3 has 16 amino acids. Germline trimming cut 5 bases from V and 2 bases from J; bases unmatched to any gene: 12. CDR1 and CDR2 (germline): SGHRS, YFSETQ. CDR3 in amino acids: CASRTKTSALQETQYF. The CDR3 DNA follows: TGCGCCAGCAGGACAAAAACTAGCGCCCTACAAGAGACCCAGTACTTC.

This chain joins TRBV7-7 and TRBJ1-3, with TRBD1 as a possible D gene (5 bases). The CDR3 is 15 amino acids. CDR1 SSHAT and CDR2 FNYEAQ come from the germline V gene (reference sequence). V lost 1 base and J lost 2, with 9 bases in between. The CDR3 region has the DNA TGTGCCAGCAGCTTAGACGGGGGTCCTGGAAACACCATATATTTT. Translating gives CASSLDGGPGNTIYF.

This rearrangement joins TRBV14 to TRBJ2-7; 9 positions match TRBD2. Germline-derived CDR1 and CDR2 are SGHDN and FVKESK. The CDR3 spans 16 residues. V lost 1 base to trimming and J lost 4 bases; unmatched junction nucleotides: 8. The CDR3 sequence is CASSQGPAGGLYEQYF. The CDR3, as DNA: TGTGCCAGCAGCCAAGGGCCAGCGGGGGGTTTGTACGAGCAGTACTTC.

CDR3 DNA: TGTGCCAGTAGTATCTCAAGAGACAATGAGCAGTTCTTC. This codes for CASSISRDNEQFF. The chain recombines TRBV19 with TRBJ2-1, with unresolved D. This CDR3 has 13 residues. Trimming left V 3 bases short and J 5 bases short, with 8 bases between. CDR1 is LNHDA and CDR2 is SQIVND in the germline V gene (reference sequence).

The chain links TRBV5-1 to TRBJ2-7; 12 bases match TRBD2. Per the germline V gene, CDR1 is SGHRS and CDR2 is YFSETQ. The V segment lost 3 bases and the J segment 2 bases; nucleotides outside the gene matches: 3. The CDR3 length is 15 residues. The chain's CDR3 is CASSWTSGATYEQYF. CDR3 bases: TGCGCCAGCAGCTGGACTAGCGGGGCCACCTACGAGCAGTACTTC.

CDR3 loop: CASSLGTGVYEQYF. The CDR3 coding sequence is TGTGCCAGCAGCTTAGGGACAGGGGTCTACGAGCAGTACTTC. The chain is built from TRBV7-9 and TRBJ2-7, with TRBD1 matching over 9 bases. From germline, CDR1 is SEHNR and CDR2 FQNEAQ (reference sequence). CDR3 length: 14 amino acids. Trimming at V came to 1 base and at J to 3 bases, leaving 1 base not matched to a gene.

The gene calls are TRBV5-4 and TRBJ1-3; D ambiguous. The CDR3 is made up of 15 amino acids. Germline V lookup: CDR1 SGHNT, CDR2 YYREEE (reference sequence). V lost 1 base to trimming and J lost 4 bases, with 12 bases between them. In DNA form, the CDR3 reads TGTGCCAGCAGCTTGTTTCCGGCGGGAGGAAACACCATATATTTT. Amino acids: CASSLFPAGGNTIYF.

The CDR3 DNA is TGTGCCTGGAGTAGGGACGACCAAGAGACCCAGTACTTC. This codes for CAWSRDDQETQYF. The rearrangement joins TRBV30 to TRBJ2-5; possibly TRBD1 or TRBD2 for D (5 bases each). Trimming took 2 bases from V and 0 from J, leaving 7 bases between them. Germline V CDR1 and CDR2: GTSNPN, SVGIG (reference sequence). CDR3 length: 13 amino acids.

The rearrangement joins TRBV7-2 to TRBJ2-2; D remains ambiguous. The CDR3 covers 13 residues. V was shortened by 2 bases and J by 6 bases, with 7 bases between the two germline ends. Germline assignment: CDR1 SGHTA and CDR2 FQGNSA. The CDR3 nucleotides read TGTGCCAGCAGCTTACCGTCAGCCGGGGAGCTGTTTTTT. Its protein is CASSLPSAGELFF.

This rearrangement joins TRBV5-1 to TRBJ2-2; no reliable D call. The CDR3 length is 14 residues. Germline V lookup: CDR1 SGHRS, CDR2 YFSETQ. Trimming took off 5 bases at V and 2 bases at J, with 10 bases between the two ends. The CDR3 reads CASSLLKNTGELFF. The CDR3 bases are TGCGCCAGCAGTCTACTAAAAAACACCGGGGAGCTGTTTTTT.